This TCR beta chain was identified in a study of T cell responses to AZD1222 COVID-19 vaccine. This clone appeared once. No antigen is known for it. Germline CDR1 reads SGHAT; CDR2 reads FQNNGV. The V segment lost 3 bases and the J segment 3 bases; nucleotides outside the gene matches: 9. There are 17 residues in the CDR3. Whole-study findings and limits: Spike-specific TCR breadth and depth went up after people got two AZD1222 doses. There were vaccine-associated CD4 TCRs across spike, dominant at 160-218 and 743-854. Unmutated variant regions are reportedly the target of nearly half of TCRs that are spike-specific. The peak T cell response came first, and repertoires were sampled only after it.

Clones were sequenced by immunoSEQ multiplex PCR, and TCRdb holds only the in-frame ones, with some missing. The data hold 100,000 or so clones, with 86% observed a single time. This TCR was sampled from an adult in good health. The sequences come from peripheral blood, collected on day 0 of AZD1222 vaccination. The rearrangement joins TRBV11-2 to TRBJ2-3, with 10 nucleotides matching TRBD1. This chain's CDR3 is CASSLSRDRGGTDTQYF. CDR3 DNA sequence: TGTGCCAGCAGCTTGAGCCGGGACAGGGGAGGAACAGATACGCAGTATTTT.